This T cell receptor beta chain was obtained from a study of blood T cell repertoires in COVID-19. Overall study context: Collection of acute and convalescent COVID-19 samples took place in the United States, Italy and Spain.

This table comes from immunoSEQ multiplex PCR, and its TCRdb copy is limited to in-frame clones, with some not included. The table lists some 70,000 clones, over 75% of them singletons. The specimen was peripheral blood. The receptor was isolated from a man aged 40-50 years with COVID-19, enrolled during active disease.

The CDR3 DNA follows: TGTGCCAGCAGTACCATACCGGGAGTACGCGAAAAACTGTTTTTT. The encoded protein is CASSTIPGVREKLFF. This chain joins TRBV6-2 or TRBV6-3 and TRBJ1-4; D gene ambiguous. This CDR3 contains 15 residues. CDR1 is MNHEY and CDR2 is SVGEGT in the germline V gene. V was clipped by 5 bases and J by 8 bases, with 18 bases between them.